This TCR beta chain is drawn from a study of graft-versus-host responses after intestinal transplantation. Study overall: Recipients underwent multivisceral, liver-intestinal, or isolated intestinal transplants. Every one of the recipients received anti-thymocyte globulin induction and afterwards took tacrolimus and steroids for three to four years.

Profiling relied on immunoSEQ multiplex PCR, and the TCRdb table lists in-frame clones only, not all of them. Among about 81,000 clones, around nine tenths were seen once, and the ten largest hold 0.3% to 0.4%. The CDR3 is 14 amino acids. The germline gives CDR1 MNHNY, CDR2 SVGAGI (reference sequence). V was cut by 1 base and J by 4 bases, with 11 bases left in between. This clone came up once. Antigen: not known. Study-level findings and limits: HvG clone declines early post-transplant were associated with peak circulating GvH levels. The marrow of recipients harbored GvH clones, and ileum or blood showed some of them first.

The sequence derives from a human donor who received an intestinal transplant. V usage is TRBV6-6 and J usage is TRBJ2-7; a possible D gene is TRBD2 (5 bases). The material was unstimulated CD4+ T cells sorted from spleen or lymph node cells, obtained before intestinal transplant. CDR3 loop: CASSYFGERYEQYF. The CDR3 coding sequence is TGTGCCAGCAGTTACTTCGGGGAGAGATACGAGCAGTACTTC.